This T cell receptor (beta chain) was sequenced for a study of T cells in Graves' hyperthyroidism and ophthalmopathy. Study information: Blood from the periphery was taken at initial diagnosis, before any treatment.

Extraction of PBMCs used 8 to 10 ml of fresh peripheral blood. RNA transcripts served as the template for amplifying TCR beta CDR3 regions. With the HTBI primer set, the TCR CDR3 went through a first round of RT-PCR. Each CDR3 protein is one row after TCRdb ran MiXCR on the multiplex PCR reads. The sample consists of around 340,000 distinct CDR3 sequences, roughly a fifth of them appearing once. The J segment lost 0 bases and the V segment lost 5 bases, leaving 5 bases of the junction unmatched. The germline CDR1 and CDR2 sequences are MNHEY and SVGEGT. This CDR3 region has 15 residues. The sequence was collected from a woman aged 50 to 65 with Graves' hyperthyroidism. This sequence joins TRBV6-2 or TRBV6-3 and TRBJ1-1; 8 bases are a match to TRBD1. Sequences were obtained from blood. In DNA, the CDR3 is TGTGCCAGCAGTGACAGGGGAGCCATGAACACTGAAGCTTTCTTT. This gives the protein CASSDRGAMNTEAFF.